This T cell receptor beta chain was captured in a study of shared clonotypes between healthy human individuals. This CDR3 contains 12 residues. Trimming left V 0 bases short and J 4 bases short, with 4 bases between. CDR1 and CDR2 from the germline V gene are SEHNR and FQNEAQ (reference sequence). With respect to this clone: The same CDR3 is also encoded by other DNA sequences in this sample.

Libraries were prepared by immunoSEQ multiplex PCR; TCRdb keeps only in-frame clonotypes and omits some of them. The sample holds approximately 2.5 million clones, just over 90% seen once. This sequence was found in a man younger than 35 in good health. This rearrangement joins TRBV7-9 to TRBJ2-7; D remains ambiguous. The sequenced sample was naive CD4+ T cells sorted from blood. The subset: CD45RA+ positively selected. In DNA form, the CDR3 reads TGTGCCAGCAGCTTAGCAGATTACGAGCAGTACTTC. Translation: CASSLADYEQYF.